The source of this TCR beta chain is a study of glioma-infiltrating T cells after dendritic cell vaccination. Study details: Glioblastoma patients came from Phase I and II dendritic cell vaccination trials.

The PCR used 60 V beta and 13 J beta primers. Sequenced by immunoSEQ multiplex PCR; TCRdb stores in-frame clones only, minus some. Altogether 70,000 to 100,000 clones are present, around 83% being singletons, with the ten largest covering 6% to 8%. Findings and limits, study-wide: Few patients contributed both blood and tumor specimens.

Sample time point: after dendritic cell vaccination, including at tumor progression/relapse. No glioblastoma patient carried an isocitrate dehydrogenase mutation. About this clone itself: The antigen remains undetermined.

Germline lookup yields CDR1 SGHVS and CDR2 FNYEAQ. Trimming cost V 4 bases and J 4 bases; bases outside gene matches: 12. The CDR3 covers 17 residues. The V and J genes are TRBV7-6 and TRBJ2-3; TRBD1 matches at 9 bases. The sequence came from a human donor with glioblastoma. The source material was blood, sampled after dendritic cell vaccination. CDR3: CASSSEYPTGGSDTQYF. DNA for the CDR3: TGTGCCAGCAGCTCCGAATACCCGACAGGGGGATCAGATACGCAGTATTTT.